The present T cell receptor beta chain was sequenced within a study of cytomegalovirus exposure and HLA in healthy donors. The wider study: The roughly 110 validation repertoires were reported in a later analysis to have been generated on the same platform as the roughly 700 first-cohort repertoires.

Assay: immunoSEQ multiplex PCR; the TCRdb copy retains only in-frame clones and omits some. This sample has over 100,000 clones, with approximately 94% found just once. This CDR3 has 15 residues. V shed 2 bases and J shed 0 bases, with 11 bases lying between them. The V gene's germline CDR1 is LNHDA and CDR2 SQIVND (reference sequence). This chain uses TRBV19 with TRBJ2-7; the D is unclear. This TCR was sampled from a woman aged 18 to 35 in good health and CMV-seronegative. Material: PBMCs. In DNA form, the CDR3 reads TGTGCCAGTAGTATATCTCTAAGGAGCTCCTACGAGCAGTACTTC. It encodes CASSISLRSSYEQYF.